This T cell receptor (beta chain) is drawn from a study of tumor-infiltrating lymphocytes in primary liver carcinoma. Germline V lookup: CDR1 MDHEN, CDR2 SYDVKM. There are 14 residues in the CDR3. Germline DNA was also extracted, and blood RNA was taken from unsorted whole blood. Comments on this clonotype: Germline is not matched at one junction end, which may reflect a read error.

TCR beta cDNA was prepared out of approximately 470 ng total RNA by means of a constant-region primer. ARM-PCR was slightly modified, and three nested multiplex PCR rounds with it gave rise to the TCR beta libraries. It was with TRBV1-TRBV30 forward primers and a C-beta reverse primer that the first two PCR rounds were run, at around 11 cycles each. TCRdb passed the multiplex PCR reads through MiXCR, listing each CDR3 protein once. The table lists some 320,000 distinct CDR3 sequences, around three fifths of them singletons, with approximately 9% in the top ten. The sample taken for sequencing was peripheral blood. The genes are TRBV28 and TRBJ2-3; tentatively, D is TRBD1 or TRBD2 (5 bases each). This receptor was identified in a man aged 35-49 years with primary liver carcinoma and hepatitis B virus infection. CDR3 sequence: CASHEAGATDAQYF. The DNA of the CDR3 is TGTGCCAGCCATGAGGCCGGGGCCACAGATGCGCAGTATTTT.